The 20 T cell receptor beta chains below were found in one sample sequenced in a study of glioma-infiltrating T cells after dendritic cell vaccination (dated by TCRdb to 2015 to 2016). Libraries were made using the immunoSEQ multiplex PCR assay. What TCRdb holds here is the immuneACCESS table cut down to in-frame rearrangements. Part of the clones is not present; checked against another copy, under half of the missing clones reflect an unresolved V gene, and the others are unexplained. For this sample the table gives approximately 85,000 clones, of which around 84% were detected only once. The ten largest clonotypes hold 7.5% to 8.5% of the sample. The time point label corresponds to: after dendritic cell vaccination, including at tumor progression/relapse. Sequenced material: blood, taken after dendritic cell vaccination. The receptors were gathered from a human donor with glioblastoma.

The chain carries TRBV4-1 and TRBJ1-5; D unclear. Germline CDR1 is MGHRA and CDR2 is YSYEKL. Trimming removed 3 bases at V and 0 bases at J, with 12 bases between. This CDR3 spans 16 amino acids. In nucleotides, the CDR3 is TGCGCCAGCAGCCATTTGGAGAAAGCTAGCAATCAGCCCCAGCATTTT. Amino acids: CASSHLEKASNQPQHF.

This chain connects TRBV6-5 to TRBJ2-7; a weak D match, TRBD1 (5 bases). This CDR3 spans 14 amino acids. With 6 bases removed from V and 2 bases from J, the gap between germline ends came to 14 bases. CDR1 and CDR2 from the germline V gene are MNHEY and SVGAGI. The CDR3 sequence is CASSDPATAYEQYF. The DNA for the CDR3 is TGTGCCAGCAGCGATCCCGCGACAGCCTACGAGCAGTACTTC.

The chain combines TRBV19 with TRBJ2-6, with D possibly TRBD2 on 5 matching bases. The CDR3 contains 21 residues. Germline assignment: CDR1 LNHDA and CDR2 SQIVND (reference sequence). Trimming took 5 bases from V and 1 from J, leaving 27 bases between them. CDR3 in amino acids: CASSGRPGTALGLSGANVLTF. The CDR3 coding sequence is TGTGCCAGTAGTGGACGACCGGGAACCGCGCTGGGCCTATCTGGGGCCAACGTCCTGACTTTC.

Only a few counts were recorded for this clone. The CDR3 bases are TGTGCCAGCAGCCAGGGGAGAGGGTGGGGCAATCAGCCCCAGCATTTT. It translates to CASSQGRGWGNQPQHF. This chain connects TRBV5-8 to TRBJ1-5; perhaps TRBD1 as D (6 bases). CDR1 and CDR2 (germline): SGHTS, YDEGEE. V was pared by 4 bases and J by 2 bases, with 16 bases between. This CDR3 is 16 amino acids long. Looking up the rest from reference TRBV5-8 and TRBJ1-5 gives the full variable domain: EAGVTQSPTHLIKTRGQQATLRCSPISGHTSVYWYQQALGLGLQFLLWYDEGEERNRGNFPPRFSGRQFPNYSSELNVNALELEDSALYLCASSQGRGWGNQPQHFGDGTRLSIL.

The V call is TRBV4-1, the J call TRBJ2-5; 8 nucleotides line up with TRBD1. This CDR3 region has 15 residues. The V gene's germline CDR1 is MGHRA and CDR2 YSYEKL. J lost 3 bases, V lost 2 bases, and 5 bases had no gene match. CDR3 DNA: TGCGCCAGCAGCCAACCCAAGGACAGGGAAGAGACCCAGTACTTC. This codes for CASSQPKDREETQYF.

The chain is built from TRBV29-1 and TRBJ2-7; 9 bases agree with TRBD1. V lost 7 bases and J lost 6; bases outside the gene matches: 10. CDR1 SQVTM and CDR2 ANQGSEA come from the germline V gene. The CDR3 contains 13 residues. CDR3 DNA sequence: TGCAGCGCCTTGACGGGACAGGGAAGCGAGCAGTACTTC. This sequence encodes CSALTGQGSEQYF.

This clone was picked up one time. V is TRBV9 and J is TRBJ2-7, with 8 bases identical to TRBD2. Germline V lookup: CDR1 SGDLS, CDR2 YYNGEE. With V trimmed by 0 bases and J by 5 bases, 10 bases remained unmatched. The CDR3 runs to 16 residues. Here the CDR3 DNA reads TGTGCCAGCAGCGTAGTGGGCGGGGGGCATTCCCACGAGCAGTACTTC. Translating gives CASSVVGGGHSHEQYF.

The chain uses TRBV28 and TRBJ2-7; D is undetermined. From germline, CDR1 is MDHEN and CDR2 SYDVKM. V was clipped by 4 bases and J by 3 bases, with 16 bases between them. The CDR3 extends over 15 amino acids. CDR3 coding DNA: TGTGCCAGCAGTTCTTTACACTCTTACAGCTACGAGCAGTACTTC. Translating it yields CASSSLHSYSYEQYF.

The V gene is TRBV9, the J gene TRBJ1-1; D might be TRBD1 (5 bases). The germline gives CDR1 SGDLS, CDR2 YYNGEE. This CDR3 has 14 amino acids. V was clipped by 0 bases and J by 0 bases, with 6 bases between them. The CDR3, as DNA: TGTGCCAGCAGCGTAGCAGGGTTGAACACTGAAGCTTTCTTT. It yields the protein CASSVAGLNTEAFF.

This clone was counted a few times. The junction differs from germline at one of its ends, possibly a read error. The rearrangement links TRBV6-7 to TRBJ1-4; D gene ambiguous. TRBV6-7 is annotated as an ORF whose role is uncertain. There are 10 residues in the CDR3. In nucleotides, the CDR3 is TGTGCCAGCACCCGAGGGCTGCCCGCTTTT. Translation: CASTRGLPAF.

Here the CDR3 reads CASSLTGGLYNEQFF. The CDR3 region has the DNA TGTGCCAGCAGCTTGACAGGGGGCCTCTACAATGAGCAGTTCTTC. The chain employs TRBV7-8 and TRBJ2-1; 10 nucleotides align to TRBD1. The CDR3 totals 15 residues. Trimming removed 3 bases from V and 3 bases from J; junction bases left unmatched: 2. Germline lookup yields CDR1 SGHVS and CDR2 FQNEAQ.

This chain connects TRBV4-2 to TRBJ2-5, with 10 bases aligning to TRBD1. The J call may not be correct, given that the DNA end is closer to TRBJ2-7. Per germline, CDR1 LGHNA and CDR2 YNFKEQ. This CDR3 has 15 residues. In DNA, the CDR3 is TGTGCCAGCAGCCCTACCGGGACAGGGGCCTACGAGCAGTACTTC. This gives the protein CASSPTGTGAYEQYF.

This clone is medium-sized by share. The chain uses TRBV4-1 and TRBJ1-2; possibly TRBD1 for D (5 bases). Trimming took 0 bases from V and 8 from J, leaving 16 bases between them. The V gene's germline CDR1 is MGHRA and CDR2 YSYEKL. The CDR3 is 15 residues long. For the CDR3, the DNA is TGCGCCAGCAGCCAAGATCTTGGAGGGGTGTTCGGCTACACCTTC. As protein: CASSQDLGGVFGYTF.

This rearrangement joins TRBV6-5 to TRBJ1-2; tentatively, D is TRBD1 (5 bases). Trimming left V 6 bases short and J 6 bases short, with 11 bases between. Per the germline V gene, CDR1 is MNHEY and CDR2 is SVGAGI. This CDR3 contains 12 residues. The CDR3 DNA sequence: TGTGCCAGCAGCTCCTGGGGGGATGGCTACACCTTC. Translation gives CASSSWGDGYTF.

The rearrangement joins TRBV2 to TRBJ2-5; 11 bases match TRBD1. Trimming at V came to 7 bases and at J to 2 bases, leaving 3 bases not matched to a gene. This CDR3 spans 14 amino acids. Per the germline V gene, CDR1 is SNHLY and CDR2 is FYNNEI. For the CDR3, the DNA is TGTGCCAGCACCCGGGACAGGGGGCAAGAGACCCAGTACTTC. It codes for CASTRDRGQETQYF.

This clone showed up just a few times. The chain couples TRBV11-2 to TRBJ1-1; D gene ambiguous. Trimming left V 4 bases short and J 10 bases short, with 7 bases between. This CDR3 has 10 residues. Germline CDR1 reads SGHAT; CDR2 reads FQNNGV. CDR3 in amino acids: CASSSTRAFF. The DNA of the CDR3 is TGTGCCAGCAGCTCCACTCGAGCTTTCTTT.

The chain has TRBV11-2 and TRBJ2-3; TRBD2 matches 14 bases. Trimming took 4 bases from V and 4 from J; bases not matched to a gene: 7. The CDR3 extends over 17 amino acids. The germline V gene has CDR1 SGHAT and CDR2 FQNNGV. CDR3 in amino acids: CASSYPTSGRAADTQYF. The CDR3 bases are TGTGCCAGCAGCTATCCGACTAGCGGGAGGGCTGCAGATACGCAGTATTTT.

The rearrangement joins TRBV7-2 to TRBJ2-7, with 7 bases matching TRBD1. The V and J ends lost 5 bases and 0 bases, in that order; junction bases with no gene match: 10. The CDR3 length is 16 residues. The germline gives CDR1 SGHTA, CDR2 FQGNSA. The CDR3 DNA is TGTGCCAGCAGCCCCCGGACAGGCGAGAGCTCCTACGAGCAGTACTTC. This sequence encodes CASSPRTGESSYEQYF. Filled out from reference TRBV7-2 and TRBJ2-7, the complete variable domain reads GAGVSQSPSNKVTEKGKDVELRCDPISGHTALYWYRQSLGQGLEFLIYFQGNSAPDKSGLPSDRFSAERTGGSVSTLTIQRTQQEDSAVYLCASSPRTGESSYEQYFGPGTRLTVT.

This rearrangement joins TRBV28 to TRBJ2-4; 9 nucleotides align to TRBD1. Germline CDR1 and CDR2: MDHEN and SYDVKM. The ends lost 7 bases at V and 3 bases at J; junction bases unmatched: 10. The CDR3 is 16 amino acids. The CDR3 sequence is CASKPRQGEYKNIQYF. CDR3 sequence (DNA): TGTGCCAGCAAACCGAGACAGGGGGAATACAAAAACATTCAGTACTTC.

V is TRBV5-1 and J is TRBJ1-1; D uncertain. Germline V gives CDR1 SGHRS, CDR2 YFSETQ. Trimming removed 0 bases at V and 1 base at J, with 4 bases between. The CDR3 totals 13 residues. CDR3 region: CASSLVRNTEAFF. The CDR3 region has the DNA TGCGCCAGCAGCTTGGTCAGGAACACTGAAGCTTTCTTT.